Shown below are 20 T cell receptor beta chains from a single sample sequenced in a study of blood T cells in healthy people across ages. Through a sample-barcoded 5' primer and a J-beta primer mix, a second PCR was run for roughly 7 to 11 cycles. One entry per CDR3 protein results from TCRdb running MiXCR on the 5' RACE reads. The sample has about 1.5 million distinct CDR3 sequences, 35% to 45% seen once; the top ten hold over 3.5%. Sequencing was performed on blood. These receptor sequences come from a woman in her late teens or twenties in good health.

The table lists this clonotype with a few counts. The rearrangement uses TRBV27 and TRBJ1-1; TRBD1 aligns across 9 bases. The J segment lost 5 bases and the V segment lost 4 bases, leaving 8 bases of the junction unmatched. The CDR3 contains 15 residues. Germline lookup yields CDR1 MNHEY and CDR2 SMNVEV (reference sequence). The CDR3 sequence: CASSSGTGLGTEAFF. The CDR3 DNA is TGTGCCAGCAGTTCCGGGACAGGGTTGGGGACTGAAGCTTTCTTT.

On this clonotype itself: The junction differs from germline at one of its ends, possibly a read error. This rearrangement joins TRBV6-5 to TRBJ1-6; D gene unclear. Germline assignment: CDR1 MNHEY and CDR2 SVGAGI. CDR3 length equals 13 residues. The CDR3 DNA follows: TGTGCCAGCAGCTACTCCCCTAATTCACCCCTCCACTTT. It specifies CASSYSPNSPLHF.

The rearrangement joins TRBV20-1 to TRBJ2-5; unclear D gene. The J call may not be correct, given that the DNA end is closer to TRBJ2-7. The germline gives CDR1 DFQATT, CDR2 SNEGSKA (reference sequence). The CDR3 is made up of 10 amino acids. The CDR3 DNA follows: TGCAGTGCACGGCACTACGAGCAGTACTTC. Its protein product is CSARHYEQYF.

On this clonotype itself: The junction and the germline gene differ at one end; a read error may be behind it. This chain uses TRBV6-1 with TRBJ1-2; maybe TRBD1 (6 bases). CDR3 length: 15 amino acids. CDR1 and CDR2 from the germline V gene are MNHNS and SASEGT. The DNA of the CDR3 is TGTGCCAGCAGTCCTACTGGGGGGCTCAACTATGACTACACCTTC. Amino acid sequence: CASSPTGGLNYDYTF.

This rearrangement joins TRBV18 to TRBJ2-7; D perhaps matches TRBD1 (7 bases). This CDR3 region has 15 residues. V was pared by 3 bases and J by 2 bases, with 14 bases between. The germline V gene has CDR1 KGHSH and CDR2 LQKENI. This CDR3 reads CASSPAGGPPYEQYF. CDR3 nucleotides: TGTGCCAGCTCACCCGCAGGGGGGCCTCCCTACGAGCAGTACTTC.

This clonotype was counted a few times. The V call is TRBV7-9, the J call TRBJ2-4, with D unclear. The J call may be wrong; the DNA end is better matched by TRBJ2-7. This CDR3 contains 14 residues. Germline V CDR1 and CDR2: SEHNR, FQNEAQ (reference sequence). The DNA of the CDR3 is TGTGCCAGCAGCCCCACATTCGGCGGCTACGAGCAGTACTTC. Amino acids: CASSPTFGGYEQYF.

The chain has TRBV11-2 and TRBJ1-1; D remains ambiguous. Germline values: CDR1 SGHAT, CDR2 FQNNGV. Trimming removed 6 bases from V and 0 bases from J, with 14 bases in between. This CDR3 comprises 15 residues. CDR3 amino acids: CASRGWRFMNTEAFF. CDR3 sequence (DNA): TGTGCCAGCAGGGGTTGGCGGTTCATGAACACTGAAGCTTTCTTT.

CDR3 residues: CASSFPGYEQFF. As DNA, the CDR3 is TGTGCCAGCAGTTTCCCGGGGTATGAGCAGTTCTTC. The chain carries TRBV27 and TRBJ2-1; a possible D gene is TRBD2 (5 bases). The CDR3 runs 12 residues. Germline loops: CDR1 MNHEY, CDR2 SMNVEV (reference sequence). V shed 3 bases and J shed 8 bases, with 8 bases lying between them.

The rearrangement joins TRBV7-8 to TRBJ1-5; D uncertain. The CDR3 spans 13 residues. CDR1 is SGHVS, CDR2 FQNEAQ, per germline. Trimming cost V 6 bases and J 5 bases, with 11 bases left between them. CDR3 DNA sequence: TGTGCCAGCAGACAAAGCTTACATCAGCCCCAGCATTTT. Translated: CASRQSLHQPQHF.

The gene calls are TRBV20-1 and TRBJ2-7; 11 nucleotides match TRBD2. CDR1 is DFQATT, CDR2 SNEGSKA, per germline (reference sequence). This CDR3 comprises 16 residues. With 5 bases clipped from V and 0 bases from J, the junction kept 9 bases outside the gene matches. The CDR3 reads CSAWVSGRETSYEQYF. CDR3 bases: TGCAGTGCTTGGGTTAGCGGGAGGGAAACCTCCTACGAGCAGTACTTC.

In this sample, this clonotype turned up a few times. The CDR3 coding sequence is TGTGCCAGCAGCAAACCCCCAACTGGGCAGTGGGGGACCCAGTACTTC. This translates into CASSKPPTGQWGTQYF. V gene TRBV21-1 combines with J gene TRBJ2-5; TRBD1 is the table's D call, not checked against the DNA. TRBV21-1 is labeled a pseudogene. The CDR3 runs 16 residues.

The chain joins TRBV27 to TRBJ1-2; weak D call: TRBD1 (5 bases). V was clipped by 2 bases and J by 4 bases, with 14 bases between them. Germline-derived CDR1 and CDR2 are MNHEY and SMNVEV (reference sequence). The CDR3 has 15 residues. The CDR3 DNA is TGTGCCAGCAGTTTAAGGGGTTGGGCGTCCTATGGCTACACCTTC. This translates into CASSLRGWASYGYTF.

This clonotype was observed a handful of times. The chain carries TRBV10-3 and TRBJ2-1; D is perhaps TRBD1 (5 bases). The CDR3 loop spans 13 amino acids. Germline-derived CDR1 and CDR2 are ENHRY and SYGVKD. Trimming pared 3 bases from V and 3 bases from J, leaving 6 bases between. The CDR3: CAISDDSYNEQFF. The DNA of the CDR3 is TGTGCCATCAGTGATGACAGCTACAATGAGCAGTTCTTC.

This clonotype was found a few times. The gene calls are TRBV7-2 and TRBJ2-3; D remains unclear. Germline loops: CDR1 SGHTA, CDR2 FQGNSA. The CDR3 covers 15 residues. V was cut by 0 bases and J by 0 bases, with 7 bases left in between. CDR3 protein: CASSLAYLSTDTQYF. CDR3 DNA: TGTGCCAGCAGCTTAGCCTACCTCAGCACAGATACGCAGTATTTT.

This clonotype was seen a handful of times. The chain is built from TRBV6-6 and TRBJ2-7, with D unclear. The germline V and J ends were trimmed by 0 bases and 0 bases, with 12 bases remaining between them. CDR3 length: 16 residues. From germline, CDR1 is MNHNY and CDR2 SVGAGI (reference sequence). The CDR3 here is CASSYSNPQSSYEQYF. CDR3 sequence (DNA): TGTGCCAGCAGTTACTCGAATCCCCAGAGCTCCTACGAGCAGTACTTC.

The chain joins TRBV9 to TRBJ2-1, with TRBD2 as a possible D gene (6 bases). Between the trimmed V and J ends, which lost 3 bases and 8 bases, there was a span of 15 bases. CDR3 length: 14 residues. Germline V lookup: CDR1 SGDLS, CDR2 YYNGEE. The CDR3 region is CASSATTGADEQFF. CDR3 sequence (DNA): TGTGCCAGCAGCGCCACTACGGGAGCGGATGAGCAGTTCTTC.

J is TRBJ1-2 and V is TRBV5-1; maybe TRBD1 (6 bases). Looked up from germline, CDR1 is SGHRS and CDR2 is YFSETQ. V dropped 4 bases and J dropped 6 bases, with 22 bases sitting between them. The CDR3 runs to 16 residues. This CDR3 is CASSPPQGVRGDGYTF. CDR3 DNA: TGCGCCAGCAGCCCACCCCAGGGTGTCAGGGGAGATGGCTACACCTTC.

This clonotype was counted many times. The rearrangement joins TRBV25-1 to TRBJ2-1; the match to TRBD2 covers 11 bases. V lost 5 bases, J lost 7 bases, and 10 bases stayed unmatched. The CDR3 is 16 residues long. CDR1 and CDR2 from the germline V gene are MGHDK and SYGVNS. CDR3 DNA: TGTGCCAGCAGTACCTACACTAGCGGGAGTAAGAATGAGCAGTTCTTC. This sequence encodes CASSTYTSGSKNEQFF.

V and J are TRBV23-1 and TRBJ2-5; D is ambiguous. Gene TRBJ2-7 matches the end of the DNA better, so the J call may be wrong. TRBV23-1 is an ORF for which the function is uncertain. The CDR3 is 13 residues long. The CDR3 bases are TGCGCCAGCAGTCAATCGGTAATCAACGAGCAGTACTTC. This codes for CASSQSVINEQYF.

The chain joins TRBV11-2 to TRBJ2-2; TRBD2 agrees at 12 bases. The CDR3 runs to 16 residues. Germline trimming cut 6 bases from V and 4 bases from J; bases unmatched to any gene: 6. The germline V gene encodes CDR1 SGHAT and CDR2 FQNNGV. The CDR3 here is CASRPLAGGRTGELFF. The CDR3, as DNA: TGTGCCAGCAGACCTCTAGCGGGGGGGCGCACCGGGGAGCTGTTTTTT.